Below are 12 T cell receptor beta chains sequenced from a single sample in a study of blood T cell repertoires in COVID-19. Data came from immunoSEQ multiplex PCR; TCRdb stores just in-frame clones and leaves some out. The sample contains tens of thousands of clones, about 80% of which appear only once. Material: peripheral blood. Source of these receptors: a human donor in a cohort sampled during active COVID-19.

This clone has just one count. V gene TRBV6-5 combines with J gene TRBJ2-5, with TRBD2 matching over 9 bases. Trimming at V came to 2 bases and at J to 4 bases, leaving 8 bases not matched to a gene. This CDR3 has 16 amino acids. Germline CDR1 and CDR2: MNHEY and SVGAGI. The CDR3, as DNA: TGTGCCAGCAGTTACGGGCGGGAGGGTGTTCGAGAGACCCAGTACTTC. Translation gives CASSYGREGVRETQYF.

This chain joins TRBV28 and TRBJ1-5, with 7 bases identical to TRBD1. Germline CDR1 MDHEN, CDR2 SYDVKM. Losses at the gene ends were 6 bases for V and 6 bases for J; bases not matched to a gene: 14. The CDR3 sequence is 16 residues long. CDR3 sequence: CASSTRGRGGVQPQHF. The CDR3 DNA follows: TGTGCCAGCAGCACTAGGGGTCGAGGGGGCGTTCAGCCCCAGCATTTT. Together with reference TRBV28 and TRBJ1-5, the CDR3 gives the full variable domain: DVKVTQSSRYLVKRTGEKVFLECVQDMDHENMFWYRQDPGLGLRLIYFSYDVKMKEKGDIPEGYSVSREKKERFSLILESASTNQTSMYLCASSTRGRGGVQPQHFGDGTRLSIL.

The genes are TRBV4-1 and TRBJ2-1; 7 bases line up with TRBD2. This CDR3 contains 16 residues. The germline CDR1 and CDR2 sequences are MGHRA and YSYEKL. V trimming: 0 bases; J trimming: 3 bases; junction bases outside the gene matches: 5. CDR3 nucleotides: TGCGCCAGCAGCCAAGATCCCAGCGGGAACTACAATGAGCAGTTCTTC. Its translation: CASSQDPSGNYNEQFF.

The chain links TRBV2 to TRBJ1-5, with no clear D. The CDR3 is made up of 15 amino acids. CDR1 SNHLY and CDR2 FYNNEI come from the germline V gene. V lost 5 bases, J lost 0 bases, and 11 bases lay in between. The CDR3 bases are TGTGCCAGCAGTCCGCAAACTAATAGCAATCAGCCCCAGCATTTT. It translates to CASSPQTNSNQPQHF.

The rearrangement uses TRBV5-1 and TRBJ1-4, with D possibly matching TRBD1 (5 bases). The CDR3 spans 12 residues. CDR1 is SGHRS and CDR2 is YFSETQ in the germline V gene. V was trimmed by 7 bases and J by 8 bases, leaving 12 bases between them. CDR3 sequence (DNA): TGCGCCAGCGAAGGGGAAGAGGAAAAACTGTTTTTT. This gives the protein CASEGEEEKLFF.

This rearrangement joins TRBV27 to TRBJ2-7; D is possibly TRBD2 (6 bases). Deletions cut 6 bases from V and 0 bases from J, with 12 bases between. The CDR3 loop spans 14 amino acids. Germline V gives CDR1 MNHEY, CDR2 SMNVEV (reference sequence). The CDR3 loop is CASRRGGNSYEQYF. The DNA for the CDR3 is TGTGCCAGCAGGAGGGGAGGAAACTCCTACGAGCAGTACTTC.

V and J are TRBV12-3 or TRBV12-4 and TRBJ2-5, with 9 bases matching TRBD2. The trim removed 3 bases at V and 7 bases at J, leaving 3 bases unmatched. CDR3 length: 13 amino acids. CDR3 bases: TGTGCCAGCAGTTTGCTAGCGGGGCGGACCCAGTACTTC. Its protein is CASSLLAGRTQYF.

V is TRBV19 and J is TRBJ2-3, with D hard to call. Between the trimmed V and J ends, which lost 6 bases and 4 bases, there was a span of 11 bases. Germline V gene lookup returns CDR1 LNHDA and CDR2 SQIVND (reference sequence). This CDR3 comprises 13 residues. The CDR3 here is CASRFSNSDTQYF. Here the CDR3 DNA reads TGTGCCAGTAGATTCTCGAACTCAGATACGCAGTATTTT.

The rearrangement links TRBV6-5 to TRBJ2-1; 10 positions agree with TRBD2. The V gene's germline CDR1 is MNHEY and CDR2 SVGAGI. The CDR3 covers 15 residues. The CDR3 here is CAVLAGGDSYNEQFF. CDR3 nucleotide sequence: TGTGCGGTTTTAGCGGGAGGAGATTCCTACAATGAGCAGTTCTTC.

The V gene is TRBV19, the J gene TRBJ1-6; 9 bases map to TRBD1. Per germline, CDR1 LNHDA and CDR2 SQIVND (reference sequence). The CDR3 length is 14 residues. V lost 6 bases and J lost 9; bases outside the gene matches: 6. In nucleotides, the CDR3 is TGTGCCAGTAGCGAGGACAGGGGAAGTTCACCCCTCCACTTT. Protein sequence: CASSEDRGSSPLHF.

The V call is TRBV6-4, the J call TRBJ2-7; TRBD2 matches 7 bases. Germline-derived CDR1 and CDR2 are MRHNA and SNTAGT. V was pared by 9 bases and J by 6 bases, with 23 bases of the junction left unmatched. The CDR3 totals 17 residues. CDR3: CASSTKDWGGKEREQYF. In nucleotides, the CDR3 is TGTGCCAGTTCCACGAAAGACTGGGGGGGTAAAGAACGCGAGCAGTACTTC.

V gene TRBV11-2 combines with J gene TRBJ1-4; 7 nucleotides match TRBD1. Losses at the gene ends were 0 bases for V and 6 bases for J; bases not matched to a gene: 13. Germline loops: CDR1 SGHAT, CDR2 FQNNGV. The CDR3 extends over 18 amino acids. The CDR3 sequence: CASSLDGPQGLRDEKLFF. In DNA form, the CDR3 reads TGTGCCAGCAGCTTAGATGGGCCACAGGGGTTACGTGATGAAAAACTGTTTTTT.